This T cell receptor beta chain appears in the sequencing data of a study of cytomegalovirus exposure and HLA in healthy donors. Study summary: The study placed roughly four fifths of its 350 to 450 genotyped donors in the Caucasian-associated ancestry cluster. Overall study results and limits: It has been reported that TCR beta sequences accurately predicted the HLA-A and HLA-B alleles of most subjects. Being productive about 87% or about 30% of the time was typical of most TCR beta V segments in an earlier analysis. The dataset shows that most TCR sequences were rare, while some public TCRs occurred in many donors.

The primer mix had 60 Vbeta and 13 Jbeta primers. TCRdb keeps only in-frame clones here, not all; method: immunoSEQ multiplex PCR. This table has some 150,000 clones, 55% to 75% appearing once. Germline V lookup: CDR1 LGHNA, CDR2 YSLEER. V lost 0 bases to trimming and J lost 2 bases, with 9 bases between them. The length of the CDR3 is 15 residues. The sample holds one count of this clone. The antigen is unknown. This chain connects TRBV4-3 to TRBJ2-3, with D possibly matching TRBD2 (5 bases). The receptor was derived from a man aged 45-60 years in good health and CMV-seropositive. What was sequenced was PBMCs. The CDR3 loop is CASSQDSSFTDTQYF. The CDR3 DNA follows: TGCGCCAGCAGCCAAGATTCTAGCTTCACAGATACGCAGTATTTT.